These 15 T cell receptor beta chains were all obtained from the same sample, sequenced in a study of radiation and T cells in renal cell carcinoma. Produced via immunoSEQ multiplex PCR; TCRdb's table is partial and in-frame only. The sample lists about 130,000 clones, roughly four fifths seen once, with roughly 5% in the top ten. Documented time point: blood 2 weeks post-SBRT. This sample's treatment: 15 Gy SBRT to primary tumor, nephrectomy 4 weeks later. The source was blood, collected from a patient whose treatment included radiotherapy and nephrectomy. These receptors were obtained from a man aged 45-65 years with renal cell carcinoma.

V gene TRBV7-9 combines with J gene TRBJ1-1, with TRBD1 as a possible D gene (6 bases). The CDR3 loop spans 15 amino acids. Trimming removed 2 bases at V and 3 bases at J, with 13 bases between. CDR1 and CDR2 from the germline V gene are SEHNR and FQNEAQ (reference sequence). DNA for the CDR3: TGTGCCAGCAGCTTACGAGGGGCAGGGGACACTGAAGCTTTCTTT. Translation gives CASSLRGAGDTEAFF. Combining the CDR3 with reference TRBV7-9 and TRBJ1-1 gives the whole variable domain DTGVSQNPRHKITKRGQNVTFRCDPISEHNRLYWYRQTLGQGPEFLTYFQNEAQLEKSRLLSDRFSAERPKGSFSTLEIQRTEQGDSAMYLCASSLRGAGDTEAFFGQGTRLTVV.

The CDR3 is CASSVGSPNTGELFF. The CDR3 DNA is TGTGCCAGCAGCGTAGGGTCCCCAAACACCGGGGAGCTGTTTTTT. The J gene is TRBJ2-2, the V gene TRBV9, with D hard to call. The CDR3 consists of 15 residues. Trimming took 0 bases from V and 2 from J, leaving 8 bases between them. Germline V gene lookup returns CDR1 SGDLS and CDR2 YYNGEE.

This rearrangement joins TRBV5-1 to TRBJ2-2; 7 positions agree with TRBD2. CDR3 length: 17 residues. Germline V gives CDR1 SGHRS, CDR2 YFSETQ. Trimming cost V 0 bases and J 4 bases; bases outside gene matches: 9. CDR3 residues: CASSLARGSGATGELFF. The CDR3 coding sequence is TGCGCCAGCAGCTTGGCCCGGGGCAGCGGGGCCACCGGGGAGCTGTTTTTT.

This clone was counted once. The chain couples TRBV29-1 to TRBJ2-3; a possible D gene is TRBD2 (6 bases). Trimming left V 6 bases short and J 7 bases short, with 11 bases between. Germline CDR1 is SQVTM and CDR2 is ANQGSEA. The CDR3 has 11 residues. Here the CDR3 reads CSVRTTNTQYF. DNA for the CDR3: TGCAGCGTCCGGACTACGAATACGCAGTATTTT.

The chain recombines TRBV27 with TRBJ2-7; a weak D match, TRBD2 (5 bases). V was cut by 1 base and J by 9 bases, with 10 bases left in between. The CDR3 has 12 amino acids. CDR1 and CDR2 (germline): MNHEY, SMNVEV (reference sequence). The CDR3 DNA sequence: TGTGCCAGCAGTTTATACGGGGATCGGCAGTACTTC. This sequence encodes CASSLYGDRQYF.

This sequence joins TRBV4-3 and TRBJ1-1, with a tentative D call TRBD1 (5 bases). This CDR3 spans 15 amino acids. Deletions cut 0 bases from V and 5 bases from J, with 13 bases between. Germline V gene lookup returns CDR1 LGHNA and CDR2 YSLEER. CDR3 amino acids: CASSQEGTPGTEAFF. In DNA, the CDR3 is TGCGCCAGCAGCCAAGAAGGGACTCCGGGAACTGAAGCTTTCTTT.

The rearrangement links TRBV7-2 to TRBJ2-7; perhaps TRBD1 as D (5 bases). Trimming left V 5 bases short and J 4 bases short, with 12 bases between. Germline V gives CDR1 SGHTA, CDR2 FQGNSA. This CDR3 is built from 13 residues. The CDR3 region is CASSKQRGYEQYF. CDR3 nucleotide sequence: TGTGCCAGCAGCAAGCAAAGGGGTTACGAGCAGTACTTC.

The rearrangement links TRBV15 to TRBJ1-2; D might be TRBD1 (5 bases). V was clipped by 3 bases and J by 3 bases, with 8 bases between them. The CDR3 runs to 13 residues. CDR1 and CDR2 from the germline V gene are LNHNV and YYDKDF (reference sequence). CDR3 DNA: TGTGCCACCAGCAGGGGGCTTGACTATGGCTACACCTTC. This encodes CATSRGLDYGYTF.

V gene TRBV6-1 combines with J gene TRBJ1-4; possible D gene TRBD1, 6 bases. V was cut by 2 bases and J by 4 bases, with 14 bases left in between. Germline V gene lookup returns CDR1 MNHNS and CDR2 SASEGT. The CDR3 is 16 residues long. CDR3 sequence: CASSESYLGGNEKLFF. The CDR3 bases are TGTGCCAGCAGTGAAAGCTACCTAGGGGGTAATGAAAAACTGTTTTTT.

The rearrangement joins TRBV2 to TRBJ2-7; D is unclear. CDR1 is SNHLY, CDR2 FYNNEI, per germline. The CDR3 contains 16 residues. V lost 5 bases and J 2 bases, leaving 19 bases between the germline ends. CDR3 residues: CASSFRKVTPPYEQYF. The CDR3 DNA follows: TGTGCCAGCAGTTTCCGAAAAGTGACCCCACCCTACGAGCAGTACTTC.

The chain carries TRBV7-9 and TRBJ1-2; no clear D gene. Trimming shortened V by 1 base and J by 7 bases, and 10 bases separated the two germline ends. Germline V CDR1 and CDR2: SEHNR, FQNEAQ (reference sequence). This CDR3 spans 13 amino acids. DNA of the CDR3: TGTGCCAGCAGCTTAGGGGGAGCCGGTGGCTACACCTTC. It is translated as CASSLGGAGGYTF.

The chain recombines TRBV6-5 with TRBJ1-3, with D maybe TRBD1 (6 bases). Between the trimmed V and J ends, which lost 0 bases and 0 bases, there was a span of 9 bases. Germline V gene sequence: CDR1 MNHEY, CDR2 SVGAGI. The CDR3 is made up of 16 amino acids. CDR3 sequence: CASSYSPGVSGNTIYF. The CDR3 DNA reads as TGTGCCAGCAGTTACTCGCCAGGGGTCTCTGGAAACACCATATATTTT.

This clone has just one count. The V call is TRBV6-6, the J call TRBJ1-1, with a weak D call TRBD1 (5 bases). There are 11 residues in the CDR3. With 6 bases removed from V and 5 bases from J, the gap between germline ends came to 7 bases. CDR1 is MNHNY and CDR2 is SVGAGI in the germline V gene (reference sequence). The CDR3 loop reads CASRAGTEAFF. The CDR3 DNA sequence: TGTGCCAGCAGAGCAGGGACTGAAGCTTTCTTT.

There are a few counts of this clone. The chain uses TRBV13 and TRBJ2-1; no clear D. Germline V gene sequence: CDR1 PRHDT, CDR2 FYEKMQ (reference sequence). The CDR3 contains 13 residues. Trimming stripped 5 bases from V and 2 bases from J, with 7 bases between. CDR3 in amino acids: CASSPRAYNEQFF. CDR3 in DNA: TGTGCCAGCAGCCCCCGAGCCTACAATGAGCAGTTCTTC.

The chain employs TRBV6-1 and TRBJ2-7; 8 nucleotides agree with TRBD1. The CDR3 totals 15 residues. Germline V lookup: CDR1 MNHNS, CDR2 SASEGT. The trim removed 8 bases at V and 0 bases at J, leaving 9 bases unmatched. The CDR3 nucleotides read TGTGCCAGCGGTGGGACAGGACTAAGCTCCTACGAGCAGTACTTC. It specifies CASGGTGLSSYEQYF.